The sample holds a few counts of the clone carrying this T cell receptor (beta chain). A single record per CDR3 protein comes from TCRdb applying MiXCR to the PCR reads. Of under 600,000 distinct CDR3 sequences listed, about 25% are singletons. This specimen comes from a study of molecular identifiers for immune sequencing clone quantification. Libraries used roughly 18,000 to 1,000,000 sorted naive CD8 T cells and 10%, 30% or 50% RNA input. The sequencing input was naive CD8+ T cells from blood, with Jurkat cell RNA spiked in. Subset of the sample: FACS-sorted CD8+CD4-CCR7+CD45RA+ naive T cells. This TCR derives from a human donor in good health. Some libraries in this study had Jurkat cell RNA spiked in.

The DNA of the CDR3 is TGCGCCAGCAGCCAGTTTTACGGGCAGGGAGTTTTGACCGGGGAGCTGTTTTTT. Protein product: CASSQFYGQGVLTGELFF. The rearrangement uses TRBV4-1 and TRBJ2-2, with D tentatively TRBD1 or TRBD2 (5 bases each). Trimming pared 3 bases from V and 5 bases from J, leaving 22 bases between. The length of the CDR3 is 18 residues. Germline lookup yields CDR1 MGHRA and CDR2 YSYEKL.